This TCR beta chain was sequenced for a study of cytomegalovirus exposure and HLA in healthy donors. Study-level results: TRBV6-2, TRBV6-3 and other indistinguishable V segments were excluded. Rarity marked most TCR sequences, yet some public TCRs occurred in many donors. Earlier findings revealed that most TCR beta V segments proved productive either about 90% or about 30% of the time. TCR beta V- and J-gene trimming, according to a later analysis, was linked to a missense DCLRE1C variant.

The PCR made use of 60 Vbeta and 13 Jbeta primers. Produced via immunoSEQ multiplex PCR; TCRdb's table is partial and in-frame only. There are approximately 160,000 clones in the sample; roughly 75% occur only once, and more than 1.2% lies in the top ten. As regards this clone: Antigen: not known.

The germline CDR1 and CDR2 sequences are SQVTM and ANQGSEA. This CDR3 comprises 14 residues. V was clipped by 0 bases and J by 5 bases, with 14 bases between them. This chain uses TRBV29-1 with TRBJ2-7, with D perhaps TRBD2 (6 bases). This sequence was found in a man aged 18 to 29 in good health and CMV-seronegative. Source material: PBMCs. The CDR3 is CSVEDPWRADEQYF. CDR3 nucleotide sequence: TGCAGCGTTGAAGATCCTTGGAGGGCCGACGAGCAGTACTTC.